This T cell receptor beta chain was profiled in a study of OX40 agonist ivuxolimab in advanced cancers. Study in general: In this trial design, patients received ivuxolimab intravenously at 0.01 to 10 mg/kg every 2 weeks. Patients in dose escalation had liver, melanoma, kidney or head and neck cancers. One hepatocellular carcinoma and two cutaneous melanoma patients partially responded. Study-wide results and caveats: Expanded clones were, on average, more numerous among CD8+ T cells than CD4+.

About this clone itself: Its antigen is unknown.

Generated by immunoSEQ multiplex PCR, the TCRdb table keeps only in-frame clones and is missing some. The sample has just over 80,000 clones; about 88% are singletons. The starting material was CD4+ or CD8+ T cells sorted from blood, obtained in a trial of the OX40 agonist ivuxolimab. The sequence derives from an adult with an advanced solid tumor such as melanoma, head and neck, liver or kidney cancer.

The CDR3 DNA is TGTGCCAGCAGCAAAGAAGATTCCGAAGGCACCGGGGAGCTGTTTTTT. It translates to CASSKEDSEGTGELFF. The rearrangement uses TRBV21-1 and TRBJ2-2. TRBV21-1 is designated a pseudogene. This CDR3 is 16 amino acids long.